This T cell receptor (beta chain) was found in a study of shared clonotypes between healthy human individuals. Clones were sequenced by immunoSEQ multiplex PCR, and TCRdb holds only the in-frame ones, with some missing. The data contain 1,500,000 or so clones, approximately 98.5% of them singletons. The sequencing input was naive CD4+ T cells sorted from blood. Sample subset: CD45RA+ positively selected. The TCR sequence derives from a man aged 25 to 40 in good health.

The CDR3 nucleotides read TGTGCCAGCAGCCAGGACAGAGTTGCGGAAGCTTTCTTT. This encodes CASSQDRVAEAFF. The V gene is TRBV7-6, the J gene TRBJ1-1; the D gene is possibly TRBD1 (6 bases). This CDR3 has 13 amino acids. With 5 bases removed from V and 8 bases from J, the gap between germline ends came to 15 bases. The germline gives CDR1 SGHVS, CDR2 FNYEAQ.